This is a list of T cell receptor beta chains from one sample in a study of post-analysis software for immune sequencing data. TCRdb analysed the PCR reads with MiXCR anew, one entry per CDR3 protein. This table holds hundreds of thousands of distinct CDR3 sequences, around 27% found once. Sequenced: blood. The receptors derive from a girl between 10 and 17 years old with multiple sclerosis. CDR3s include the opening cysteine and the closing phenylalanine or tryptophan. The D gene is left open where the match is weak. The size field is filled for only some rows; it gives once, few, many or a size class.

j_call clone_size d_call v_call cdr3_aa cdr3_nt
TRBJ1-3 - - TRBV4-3 CASSQEFGTTIYF TGCGCCAGCAGCCAAGAATTCGGAACCACCATATATTTT
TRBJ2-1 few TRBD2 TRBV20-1 CSASDQAGGFLNEQFF TGCAGTGCTAGCGACCAAGCGGGGGGGTTTTTGAATGAGCAGTTCTTC
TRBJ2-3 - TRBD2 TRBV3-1 CASSHAPGAGGDTQYF TGTGCCAGCAGCCATGCCCCAGGAGCGGGAGGCGATACGCAGTATTTT
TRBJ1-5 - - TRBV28 CASMYSNQPQHF TGTGCCAGCATGTATAGCAATCAGCCCCAGCATTTT
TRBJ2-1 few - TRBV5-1 CASSFSGVNEQFF TGCGCCAGCAGCTTCTCCGGGGTCAATGAGCAGTTCTTC
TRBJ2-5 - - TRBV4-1 CASSQVGRCETQYF TGCGCCAGCAGCCAAGTGGGCCGTTGCGAGACCCAGTACTTC
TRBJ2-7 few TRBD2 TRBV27 CASSERGADYEQYF TGTGCCAGCTCTGAGCGGGGGGCTGACTACGAGCAGTACTTC
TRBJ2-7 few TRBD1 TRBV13 CASSLTGRGYYEQYF TGTGCCAGCAGCTTAACTGGCAGGGGGTACTACGAGCAGTACTTC
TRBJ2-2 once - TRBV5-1 CASSAGLYRQSNTGELFF TGCGCCAGCAGCGCGGGGCTCTACAGGCAATCGAACACCGGGGAGCTGTTTTTT
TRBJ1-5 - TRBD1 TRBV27 CASSSTRQGLYSNQPQHF TGTGCCAGCAGTTCGACGAGACAGGGGCTTTATAGCAATCAGCCCCAGCATTTT
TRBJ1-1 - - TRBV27 CASSLGLRDTEAFF TGTGCCAGCAGTTTGGGTTTACGGGACACTGAAGCTTTCTTT
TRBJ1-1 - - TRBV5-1 CASRDAKNTEAFF TGCGCCAGCCGGGACGCCAAGAACACTGAAGCTTTCTTT
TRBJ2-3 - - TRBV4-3 CASSQDLHSSDTQYF TGCGCCAGCAGCCAAGACTTGCACTCCTCAGATACGCAGTATTTT
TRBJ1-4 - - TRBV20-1 CSARAENEKLFF TGCAGTGCTCGGGCCGAAAATGAAAAACTGTTTTTT
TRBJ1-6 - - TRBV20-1 CSARTSLTPLHF TGCAGTGCTAGAACAAGTCTAACACCCCTCCACTTT
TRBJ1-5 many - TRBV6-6 CASSYPTVWDQPQHF TGTGCCAGCAGTTACCCGACAGTATGGGATCAGCCCCAGCATTTT
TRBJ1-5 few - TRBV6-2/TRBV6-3 CASTRPSNQPQHF TGTGCCAGCACTCGACCTAGCAATCAGCCCCAGCATTTT